The rows below give T cell receptor beta chains drawn from one sample of a study of T cell changes during pregnancy in multiple sclerosis. The table came from immunoSEQ multiplex PCR; TCRdb's copy has only in-frame clones and leaves some out. The table has 85,000 to 100,000 clones, roughly 92% seen once. Here the sequenced sample was peripheral blood, taken in the first trimester of pregnancy. These receptors were collected from a female donor with multiple sclerosis, enrolled in a pregnancy study. The CDR3 runs from the conserved cysteine through the conserved F or W. The D gene is left open where the match is weak. Clone size, where shown, is once, few, many, or a class for clones that have expanded.

D,length,V,J,size,DNA,CDR3
-,17,TRBV5-4,TRBJ2-1,-,TGTGCCAGCGGACTGTTAGCGGCTCATAGCTCCTACAATGAGCAGTTCTTC,CASGLLAAHSSYNEQFF
TRBD1,15,TRBV25-1,TRBJ2-3,once,TGTGCCAGCGGTAAACAGGGGGCGAGCACAGATACGCAGTATTTT,CASGKQGASTDTQYF
-,12,TRBV5-4,TRBJ2-2,-,TGTGCCAGCACCACGAACACCGGGGAGCTGTTTTTT,CASTTNTGELFF
TRBD2,14,TRBV19,TRBJ2-7,-,TGTGCCAGTAGCCATATAGCGGGAGTCTACGAGCAGTACTTC,CASSHIAGVYEQYF
-,13,TRBV10-3,TRBJ1-1,-,TGTGCCATCGGGAACGGGGTATTCTCTGAAGCTTTCTTT,CAIGNGVFSEAFF
TRBD1,16,TRBV25-1,TRBJ1-2,-,TGTGCCAGCAGTGGGGTTACGGACAGGGCCAACTATGGCTACACCTTC,CASSGVTDRANYGYTF
TRBD1,17,TRBV7-9,TRBJ2-5,once,TGTGCCAGCAGTTCGGTTCTTTTAGGGACAGCCAAAGAGACCCAGTACTTC,CASSSVLLGTAKETQYF
-,12,TRBV18,TRBJ2-5,-,TGTGCCAGCTCACCGAGGGAGGAGACCCAGTACTTC,CASSPREETQYF
TRBD2,15,TRBV5-6,TRBJ2-3,-,TGTGCCAGCAGCTTGCCGGGAGGGAGCACAGATACGCAGTATTTT,CASSLPGGSTDTQYF
-,14,TRBV5-4,TRBJ2-1,-,TGTGCCAGCAGCTTACTGGCTTCCGGGAATGAGCAGTTCTTC,CASSLLASGNEQFF
TRBD1,15,TRBV9,TRBJ2-7,-,TGTGCCAGCAGCGTAGAATGGACAGGGGCCTACGAGCAGTACTTC,CASSVEWTGAYEQYF
TRBD1,12,TRBV29-1,TRBJ1-2,-,TGCAGCGTTGAAGCAGGGGGCACTGGCTACACCTTC,CSVEAGGTGYTF
TRBD2,16,TRBV6-5,TRBJ2-7,-,TGTGCCAGCAGTTTTTCCCTTGCGCGGGGGGGCTACGAGCAGTACTTC,CASSFSLARGGYEQYF
-,11,TRBV19,TRBJ1-1,-,TGTGCCAGTAGTCAGGACACTGAAGCTTTCTTT,CASSQDTEAFF
-,16,TRBV19,TRBJ1-5,-,TGTGCCAGTAGTATAAGGAGGACAGTAGACAATCAGCCCCAGCATTTT,CASSIRRTVDNQPQHF
TRBD1,13,TRBV7-9,TRBJ2-7,-,TGTGCCAGCAGCTTGGACAGGGGTTACGAGCAGTACTTC,CASSLDRGYEQYF
-,11,TRBV28,TRBJ1-1,-,TGTGCCAGCACCTCAGGAGGTAGCGCTTTCTTT,CASTSGGSAFF
TRBD1,16,TRBV29-1,TRBJ2-1,once,TGCAGCGGGAAACAGGGGACGTGGGGCAGCCGCAATGAGCAGTTCTTC,CSGKQGTWGSRNEQFF
TRBD1,14,TRBV6-4,TRBJ1-5,-,TGTGCCAGCAGGGGGGACAGGGGGAACCAGCCCCAGCATTTT,CASRGDRGNQPQHF
TRBD1,15,TRBV5-4,TRBJ2-7,-,TGTGCCAGCAGCCCGCCGGGACAGGGTACCTACGAGCAGTACTTC,CASSPPGQGTYEQYF
-,13,TRBV28,TRBJ1-5,-,TGTGCCAGCGGCCGAACAGGTAATCAGCCCCAGCATTTT,CASGRTGNQPQHF
-,13,TRBV28,TRBJ1-1,-,TGTGCCAGCAGTTCCCCTACAGCCACTGAAGCTTTCTTT,CASSSPTATEAFF
-,15,TRBV9,TRBJ2-2,-,TGTGCCAGCAGCGTCGGGACAACGAACACCGGGGAGCTGTTTTTT,CASSVGTTNTGELFF
TRBD1,15,TRBV11-2,TRBJ2-7,-,TGTGCCAGCAGCTTGGCGGGACAGGCTACTTACGAGCAGTACTTC,CASSLAGQATYEQYF
TRBD2,16,TRBV27,TRBJ2-7,-,TGTGCCAGCAGTCCTCTGGCGGGAGGGCCCATCCACGAGCAGTACTTC,CASSPLAGGPIHEQYF
-,14,TRBV7-2,TRBJ1-4,-,TGTGCCAGCAGCCACAGGGCCACTAATGAAAAACTGTTTTTT,CASSHRATNEKLFF
TRBD1,15,TRBV7-9,TRBJ2-7,-,TGTGCCAGCAGCCCCGGGTGGGGACAGGCCCACGAGCAGTACTTC,CASSPGWGQAHEQYF
TRBD2,15,TRBV29-1,TRBJ2-1,-,TGCAGCGTCGCCGGGACTAGCGGGGGATACAATGAGCAGTTCTTC,CSVAGTSGGYNEQFF
TRBD1,18,TRBV29-1,TRBJ2-7,once,TGCAGCGTAGTACAACCTTCCGGGACAGAAAGAAACCCCTACGAGCAGTACTTC,CSVVQPSGTERNPYEQYF